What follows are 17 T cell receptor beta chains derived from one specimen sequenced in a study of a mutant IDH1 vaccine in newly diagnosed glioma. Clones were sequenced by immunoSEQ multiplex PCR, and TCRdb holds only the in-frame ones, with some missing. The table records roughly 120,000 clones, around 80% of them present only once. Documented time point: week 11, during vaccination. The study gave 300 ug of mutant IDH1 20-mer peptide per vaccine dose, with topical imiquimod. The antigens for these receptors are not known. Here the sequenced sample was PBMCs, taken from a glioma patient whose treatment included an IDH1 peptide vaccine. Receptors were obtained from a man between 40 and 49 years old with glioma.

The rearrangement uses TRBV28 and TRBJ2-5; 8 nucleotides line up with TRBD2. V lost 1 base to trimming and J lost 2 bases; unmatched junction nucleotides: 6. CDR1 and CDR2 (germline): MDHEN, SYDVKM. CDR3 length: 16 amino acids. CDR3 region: CASSLSSGPSQETQYF. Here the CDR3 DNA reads TGTGCCAGCAGTTTATCTAGCGGGCCTTCACAAGAGACCCAGTACTTC.

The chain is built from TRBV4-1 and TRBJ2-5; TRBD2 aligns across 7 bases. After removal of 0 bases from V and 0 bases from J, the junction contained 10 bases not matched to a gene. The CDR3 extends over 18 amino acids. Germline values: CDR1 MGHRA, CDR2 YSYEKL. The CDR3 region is CASSQDFGGSQYQETQYF. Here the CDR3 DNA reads TGCGCCAGCAGCCAAGATTTCGGGGGGTCTCAGTACCAAGAGACCCAGTACTTC.

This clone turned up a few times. The chain's CDR3 is CATSRDESEAFF. CDR3 coding DNA: TGTGCCACCAGCAGAGATGAATCTGAAGCTTTCTTT. The V and J genes are TRBV15 and TRBJ1-1, with D uncertain. Germline CDR1 is LNHNV and CDR2 is YYDKDF (reference sequence). V gave up 0 bases and J gave up 6 bases, with 5 bases separating them. There are 12 residues in the CDR3.

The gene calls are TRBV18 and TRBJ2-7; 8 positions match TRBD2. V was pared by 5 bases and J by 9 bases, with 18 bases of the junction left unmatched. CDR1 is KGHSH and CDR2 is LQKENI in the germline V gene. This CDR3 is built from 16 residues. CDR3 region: CASSTKQGVSGVGQYF. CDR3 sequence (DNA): TGTGCCAGCTCAACTAAACAGGGCGTTAGCGGGGTCGGGCAGTACTTC.

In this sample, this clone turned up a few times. The CDR3 bases are TGCGCCAGCAGCTTCGTTAGCGGGAGTGTCACCGGGGAGCTGTTTTTT. Protein product: CASSFVSGSVTGELFF. This chain joins TRBV5-1 and TRBJ2-2; 9 bases map to TRBD2. Unmatched junction bases numbered 6, after V lost 2 bases and J lost 4 bases. The V gene's germline CDR1 is SGHRS and CDR2 YFSETQ. The CDR3 spans 16 residues.

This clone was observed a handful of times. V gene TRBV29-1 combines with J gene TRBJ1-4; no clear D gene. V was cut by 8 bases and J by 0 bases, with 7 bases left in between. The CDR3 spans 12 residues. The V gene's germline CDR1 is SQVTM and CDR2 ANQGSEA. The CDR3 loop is CSPETTNEKLFF. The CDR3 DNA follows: TGCAGCCCGGAGACAACTAATGAAAAACTGTTTTTT.

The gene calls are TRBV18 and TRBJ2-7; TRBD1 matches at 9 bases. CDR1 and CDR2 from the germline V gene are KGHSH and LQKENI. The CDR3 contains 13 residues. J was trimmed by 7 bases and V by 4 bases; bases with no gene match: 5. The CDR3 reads CASSRGQGWEQYF. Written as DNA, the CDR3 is TGTGCCAGCTCACGCGGACAGGGGTGGGAGCAGTACTTC.

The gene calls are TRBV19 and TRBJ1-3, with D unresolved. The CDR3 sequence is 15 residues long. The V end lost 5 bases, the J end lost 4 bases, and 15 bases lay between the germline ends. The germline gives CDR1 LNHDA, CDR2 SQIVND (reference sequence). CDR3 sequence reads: CASSSPGSWGNTIYF. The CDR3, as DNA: TGTGCCAGTAGTTCCCCCGGCTCGTGGGGAAACACCATATATTTT.

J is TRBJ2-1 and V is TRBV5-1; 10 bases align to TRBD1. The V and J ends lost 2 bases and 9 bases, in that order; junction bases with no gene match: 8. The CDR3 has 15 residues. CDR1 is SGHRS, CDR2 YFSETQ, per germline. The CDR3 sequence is CASSFRDRGRGEQFF. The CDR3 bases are TGCGCCAGCAGCTTCCGGGACAGGGGACGGGGTGAGCAGTTCTTC.

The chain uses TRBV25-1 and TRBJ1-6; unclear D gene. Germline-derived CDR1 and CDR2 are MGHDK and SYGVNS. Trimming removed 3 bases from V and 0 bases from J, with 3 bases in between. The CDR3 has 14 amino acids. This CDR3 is CASSDSSYNSPLHF. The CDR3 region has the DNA TGTGCCAGCAGTGACAGCTCCTATAATTCACCCCTCCACTTT.

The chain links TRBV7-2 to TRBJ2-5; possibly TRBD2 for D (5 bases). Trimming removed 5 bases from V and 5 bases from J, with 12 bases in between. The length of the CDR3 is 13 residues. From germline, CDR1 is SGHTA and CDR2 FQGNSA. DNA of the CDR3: TGTGCCAGCAGCAAGCCCCGAGGGGAGACCCAGTACTTC. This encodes CASSKPRGETQYF.

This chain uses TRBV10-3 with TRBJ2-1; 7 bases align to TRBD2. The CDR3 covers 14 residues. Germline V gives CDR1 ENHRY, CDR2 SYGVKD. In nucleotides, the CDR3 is TGTGCAATAGGGCTAGCGGAGCCTTACAATGAGCAGTTCTTC. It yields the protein CAIGLAEPYNEQFF.

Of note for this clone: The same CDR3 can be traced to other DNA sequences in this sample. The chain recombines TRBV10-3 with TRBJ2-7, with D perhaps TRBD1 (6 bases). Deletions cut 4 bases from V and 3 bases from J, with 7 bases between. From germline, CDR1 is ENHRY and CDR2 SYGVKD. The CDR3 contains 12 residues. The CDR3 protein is CAISGTDYEQYF. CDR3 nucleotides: TGTGCCATCAGTGGGACAGACTACGAGCAGTACTTC.

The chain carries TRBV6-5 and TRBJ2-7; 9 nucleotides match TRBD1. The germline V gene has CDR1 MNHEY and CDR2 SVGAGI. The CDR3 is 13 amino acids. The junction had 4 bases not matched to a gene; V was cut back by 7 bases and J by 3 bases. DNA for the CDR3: TGTGCCAGCACGGGACAGGGAATCTACGAGCAGTACTTC. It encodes CASTGQGIYEQYF.

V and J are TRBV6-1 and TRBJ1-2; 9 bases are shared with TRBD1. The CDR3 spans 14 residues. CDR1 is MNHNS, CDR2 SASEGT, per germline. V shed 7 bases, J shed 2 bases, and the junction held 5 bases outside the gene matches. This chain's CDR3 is CASTRGTGNYGYTF. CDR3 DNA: TGTGCCAGCACTCGGGGGACAGGGAACTATGGCTACACCTTC.

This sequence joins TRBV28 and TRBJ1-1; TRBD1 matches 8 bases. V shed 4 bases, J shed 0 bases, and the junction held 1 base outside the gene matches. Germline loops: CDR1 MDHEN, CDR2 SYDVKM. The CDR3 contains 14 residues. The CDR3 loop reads CASSSGGVNTEAFF. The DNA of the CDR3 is TGTGCCAGCAGTTCAGGGGGCGTGAACACTGAAGCTTTCTTT.

CDR3 DNA: TGTGCCTGGGCGGGACAGCACTATGGCTACACCTTC. Protein: CAWAGQHYGYTF. The V gene is TRBV30, the J gene TRBJ1-2; 7 bases are shared with TRBD1. This CDR3 spans 12 amino acids. Per germline, CDR1 GTSNPN and CDR2 SVGIG (reference sequence). V trimming: 5 bases; J trimming: 3 bases; junction bases outside the gene matches: 3.